One and the same sample provided the 4 T cell receptor beta chains below, sequenced in a study of response to subunit inactivated influenza vaccine. TCRdb re-called the RT-PCR reads with MiXCR, one entry per CDR3 protein. The sample records just over 300,000 distinct CDR3 sequences, 21% being singletons. The sequenced sample was PBMCs from blood, obtained approximately 20 months after vaccination. Receptors originate from a man in his fifties or sixties who received an inactivated influenza vaccine.

In this sample, this clonotype turned up a few times. J is TRBJ2-1 and V is TRBV2; D might be TRBD2 (6 bases). Trimming removed 2 bases from V and 6 bases from J, with 11 bases in between. This CDR3 contains 14 residues. The V gene's germline CDR1 is SNHLY and CDR2 FYNNEI. The CDR3 spells CASSEWEAGNEQFF. DNA for the CDR3: TGTGCCAGCAGTGAATGGGAGGCCGGCAATGAGCAGTTCTTC.

The chain links TRBV2 to TRBJ2-5; D gene ambiguous. Trimming took off 2 bases at V and 4 bases at J, with 17 bases between the two ends. CDR3 size: 16 residues. Per germline, CDR1 SNHLY and CDR2 FYNNEI. This CDR3 is CASSERGPGTAETQYF. The CDR3 bases are TGTGCCAGCAGTGAACGAGGACCCGGAACGGCAGAGACCCAGTACTTC. Full variable domain (outside the CDR3, taken from reference TRBV2 and TRBJ2-5): EPEVTQTPSHQVTQMGQEVILRCVPISNHLYFYWYRQILGQKVEFLVSFYNNEISEKSEIFDDQFSVERPDGSNFTLKIRSTKLEDSAMYFCASSERGPGTAETQYFGPGTRLLVL.

This clonotype was seen a handful of times. V usage is TRBV6-1 and J usage is TRBJ1-6, with D uncertain. The CDR3 is 14 residues long. With 6 bases removed from V and 5 bases from J, the gap between germline ends came to 11 bases. Germline CDR1 reads MNHNS; CDR2 reads SASEGT. The DNA for the CDR3 is TGTGCCAGCAGGAACCGGGCTAATAATTCACCCCTCCACTTT. Translation gives CASRNRANNSPLHF.

The genes are TRBV2 and TRBJ1-5; D perhaps matches TRBD1 (5 bases). The V gene lost 9 bases and the J gene lost 0 bases, with 15 bases spanning the gap. The CDR3 has 15 residues. Germline V gene data show CDR1 as SNHLY and CDR2 as FYNNEI. The CDR3 sequence: CASDGGRISNQPQHF. The CDR3 nucleotides read TGTGCCAGTGACGGGGGACGGATTAGCAATCAGCCCCAGCATTTT. Variable domain in full (rest from reference TRBV2 and TRBJ1-5): EPEVTQTPSHQVTQMGQEVILRCVPISNHLYFYWYRQILGQKVEFLVSFYNNEISEKSEIFDDQFSVERPDGSNFTLKIRSTKLEDSAMYFCASDGGRISNQPQHFGDGTRLSIL.